This T cell receptor beta chain was sequenced in a study of blood T cell repertoires in COVID-19. Germline CDR1 reads LGHDT; CDR2 reads YNNKEL (reference sequence). The CDR3 consists of 17 residues. The V end was cut by 0 bases, the J end by 4 bases, with 15 bases between. Clinical histories supplied by participants themselves formed the basis of cohort assignment. Cohort 3 recovered donors had two negative PCRs, clearance, or symptom resolution. This clone has more than one count but fewer than ten. Using immunoSEQ multiplex PCR, the repertoire was profiled, and TCRdb retains in-frame clones only, with some absent. This table has some 490,000 clones, roughly nine tenths appearing once.

This TCR was recovered from a woman aged 60-75 years who had recovered from COVID-19. Sequencing input: PBMCs or T cells enriched from blood (not recorded which). The chain uses TRBV3-1 (or the pseudogene TRBV3-2) and TRBJ2-2, with a possible D match to TRBD1 (5 bases). CDR3 sequence: CASSQDSPGRLTGELFF. In DNA, the CDR3 is TGTGCCAGCAGCCAAGATTCGCCAGGGCGACTCACCGGGGAGCTGTTTTTT.